This T cell receptor (beta chain) was documented in a study of T cell clonotyping in hematopoietic cell transplantation. The time point: recipient sample about 28 days before transplant, after cytoreduction. Trimming pared 2 bases from V and 7 bases from J, leaving 5 bases between. The CDR3 covers 11 residues. CDR1 is MDHEN and CDR2 is SYDVKM in the germline V gene. Sequencing was performed with immunoSEQ multiplex PCR; in TCRdb, only in-frame clones are kept and a portion is missing. Among 7,000 to 8,000 clones listed, more than 75% were seen once. This chain links TRBV28 with TRBJ1-2; D is uncertain. The TCR originated in a man between 60 and 70 years old with acute myeloid leukemia. Some clones in this sample may be carry-over from other donors' samples. The input for sequencing was peripheral blood mononuclear cells, taken before stem cell transplant. The DNA for the CDR3 is TGTGCCAGCAGTTTAGGGTTTGGCTACACCTTC. It yields the protein CASSLGFGYTF.